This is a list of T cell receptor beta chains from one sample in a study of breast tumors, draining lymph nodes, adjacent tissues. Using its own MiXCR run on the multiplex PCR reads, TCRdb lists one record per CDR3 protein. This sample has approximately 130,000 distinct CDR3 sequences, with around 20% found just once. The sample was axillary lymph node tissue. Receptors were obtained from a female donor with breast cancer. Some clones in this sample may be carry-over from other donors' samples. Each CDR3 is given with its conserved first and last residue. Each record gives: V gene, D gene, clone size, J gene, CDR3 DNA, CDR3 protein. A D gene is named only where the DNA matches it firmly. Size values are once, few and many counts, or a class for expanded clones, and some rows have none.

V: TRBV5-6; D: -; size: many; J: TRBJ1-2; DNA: TGTGCCAGCAGCTTGCGGTATGGCTACACCTTC; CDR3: CASSLRYGYTF
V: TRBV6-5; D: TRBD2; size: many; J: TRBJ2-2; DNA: TGTGCCAGCAGAATGGGGACTACGAACACCGGGGAGCTGTTTTTT; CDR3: CASRMGTTNTGELFF
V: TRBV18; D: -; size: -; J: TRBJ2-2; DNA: TGTGCCAGCTCACCACTGACCGGGGAGCTGCTTTTT; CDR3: CASSPLTGELLF
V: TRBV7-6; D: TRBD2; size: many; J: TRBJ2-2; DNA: TGTGCCAGCAGCCGCGGACTAGCGGGAGTCACCGGGGAGCTGTTTTTT; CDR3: CASSRGLAGVTGELFF
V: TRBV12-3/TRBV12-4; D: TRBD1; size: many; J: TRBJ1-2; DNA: TGTGCCAGCAGTTCCCGACAGGGTTTTGGCTACACCTTC; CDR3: CASSSRQGFGYTF
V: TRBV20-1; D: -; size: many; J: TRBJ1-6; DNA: TGCAGTGCTAGGAAACAGGTGATTAATTCACCCCTCCACTTT; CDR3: CSARKQVINSPLHF
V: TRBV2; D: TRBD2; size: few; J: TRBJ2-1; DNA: TGTGCCAGCTCTGCGGGAGACAGACGCAATGAGCAGTTCTTC; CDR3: CASSAGDRRNEQFF
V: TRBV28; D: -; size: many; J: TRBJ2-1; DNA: TGTGCCAGCAGTTTCCCATGGAGCTCCTACAATGAGCAGTTCTTC; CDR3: CASSFPWSSYNEQFF
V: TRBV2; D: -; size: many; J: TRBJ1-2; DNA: TGTGCCACGCGCGCTCAGGGGGGCTACACCTTC; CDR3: CATRAQGGYTF
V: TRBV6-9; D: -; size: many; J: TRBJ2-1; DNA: TGTGCCAGCAGTTATTCTGCGCATGAGCAGTTCTTC; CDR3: CASSYSAHEQFF
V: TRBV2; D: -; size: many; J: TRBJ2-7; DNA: TGTGCCAGCAGACCGGGGCAACTCCGGATCGAGCAGTACTTC; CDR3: CASRPGQLRIEQYF
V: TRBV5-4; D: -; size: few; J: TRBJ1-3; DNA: TGTGCCAGCAGCGCGTGGACAGCCAGCTCTGGAAACACCATATATTTT; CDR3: CASSAWTASSGNTIYF
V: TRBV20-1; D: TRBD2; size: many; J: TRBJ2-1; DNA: TGCAGTGCTAGAGCTAGCGGGAGGGTCCTGAGCTCCTACAATGAGCAGTTCTTC; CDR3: CSARASGRVLSSYNEQFF
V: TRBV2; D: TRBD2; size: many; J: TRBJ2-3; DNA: TGTGCCAGCAGGACGCCCAATACAGCTAGCGGGAGGAACACAGATACGCAGTATTTT; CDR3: CASRTPNTASGRNTDTQYF
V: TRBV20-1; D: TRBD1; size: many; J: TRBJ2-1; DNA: TGCAGTGCTGGTGACAGGGGCGATGAGCAGTTCTTC; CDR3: CSAGDRGDEQFF
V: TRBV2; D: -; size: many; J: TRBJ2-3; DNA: TGTGCCAGCAGTGGACACACAGATACGCAGTATTTT; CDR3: CASSGHTDTQYF
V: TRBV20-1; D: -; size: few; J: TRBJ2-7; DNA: TGCAGTGCTAGCAGTGGGTCCTCCTACGAGCAGTACTTC; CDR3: CSASSGSSYEQYF
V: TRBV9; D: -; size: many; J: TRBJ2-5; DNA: TGTGCCAGCAGCGCGGTAGCGGAAGAGACCCAGTACTTC; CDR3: CASSAVAEETQYF
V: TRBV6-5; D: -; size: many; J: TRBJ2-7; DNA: TGTGCCAGCAGCCGGGCGGTAGGCTCCTACGAGCAGTACTTC; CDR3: CASSRAVGSYEQYF
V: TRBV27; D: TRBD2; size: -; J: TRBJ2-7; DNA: TGTGCCAGCAGACCCAATAGCGGGAGTACCTACGAGCAGTACTTC; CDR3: CASRPNSGSTYEQYF
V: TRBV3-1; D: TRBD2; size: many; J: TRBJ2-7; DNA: TGTGCCAGCAGCCAAGATGGAAATAGCGGGCACTACGAGCAGTACTTC; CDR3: CASSQDGNSGHYEQYF
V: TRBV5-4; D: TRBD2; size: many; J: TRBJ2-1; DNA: TGTGCCAGCAGCCTTGGACTAGCGGGGGAGCAGTTCTTC; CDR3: CASSLGLAGEQFF
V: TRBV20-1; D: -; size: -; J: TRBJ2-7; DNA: TGCAGTGCCCAAGACGGCAGGGACTACGAGCAGTACTTC; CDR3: CSAQDGRDYEQYF
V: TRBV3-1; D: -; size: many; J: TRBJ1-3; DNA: TGTGCCAGCAGCCAAGCCATCTCTGGAAACACCATATATTTT; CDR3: CASSQAISGNTIYF
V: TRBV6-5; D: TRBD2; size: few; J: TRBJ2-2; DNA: TGTGCCAGCAGGCGCCAGCGGGAGAACACCGGGGAGCTGTTTTTT; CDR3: CASRRQRENTGELFF
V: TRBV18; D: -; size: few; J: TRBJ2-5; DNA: TGTGCCAGCTCACCAAGAGGGGACCAAGAGACCCAGTACTTC; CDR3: CASSPRGDQETQYF
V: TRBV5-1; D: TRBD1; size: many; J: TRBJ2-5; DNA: TGCGCCAGCACACGGACAGGGAATAAGGAAGAGACCCAGTACTTC; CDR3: CASTRTGNKEETQYF
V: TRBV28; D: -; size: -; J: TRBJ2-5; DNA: TGTGCCAGCAGTTTAGGGGGGGCATTTTACCAAGAGACCCAGTACTTC; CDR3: CASSLGGAFYQETQYF
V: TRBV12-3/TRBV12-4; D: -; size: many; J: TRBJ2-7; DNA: TGTGCCAGCAGTTTAGCGGGGGCGGAAGAGCAGTACTTC; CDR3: CASSLAGAEEQYF
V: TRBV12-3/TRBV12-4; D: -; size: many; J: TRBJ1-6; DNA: TGTGCCAGCACGACAGCGGCAAATTCACCCCTCCACTTT; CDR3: CASTTAANSPLHF
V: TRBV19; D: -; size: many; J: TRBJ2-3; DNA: TGTGCCAGTAGTATAAGTTCCTTCACAGATACGCAGTATTTT; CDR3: CASSISSFTDTQYF
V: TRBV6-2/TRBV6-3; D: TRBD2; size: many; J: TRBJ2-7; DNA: TGTGCCAGCAGAGGGTCTCTAGCGGACCTCCCCCGACGGGAGCAGTACTTC; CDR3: CASRGSLADLPRREQYF
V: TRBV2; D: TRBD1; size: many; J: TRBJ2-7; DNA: TGTGCCAGCGCCGGGACAGGCAGCTCCTACGAGCAGTACTTC; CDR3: CASAGTGSSYEQYF
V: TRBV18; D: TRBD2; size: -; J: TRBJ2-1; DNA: TGTGCCAGCTCCGTAGCGGGGAGCTCCTACAATGAGCAGTTCTTC; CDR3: CASSVAGSSYNEQFF
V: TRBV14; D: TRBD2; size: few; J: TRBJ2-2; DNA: TGTGCCAGCAGCCAAGGGGCGGGAGGTCCCGGGGAGCTGTTTTTT; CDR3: CASSQGAGGPGELFF
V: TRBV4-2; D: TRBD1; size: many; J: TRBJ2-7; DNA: TGTGCCAGCAGCCAAGAGACAGGGGCCAACTCCTACGAGCAGTACTTC; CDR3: CASSQETGANSYEQYF
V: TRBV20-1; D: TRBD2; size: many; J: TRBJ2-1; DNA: TGCAGTGCTAGAGATCCCCTAGCGGGAGAGTACAATGAGCAGTTCTTC; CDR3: CSARDPLAGEYNEQFF
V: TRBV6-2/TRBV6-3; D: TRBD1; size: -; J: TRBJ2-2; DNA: TGTGCCAGCAGTTACCCCTCCGAGACAGGGGACACCGGGGAGCTGTTTTTT; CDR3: CASSYPSETGDTGELFF
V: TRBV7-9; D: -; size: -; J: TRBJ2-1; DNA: TGTGCCAGCAGCTTAGCGGGCCTCGCCCCCTACAATGAGCAGTTCTTC; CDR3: CASSLAGLAPYNEQFF
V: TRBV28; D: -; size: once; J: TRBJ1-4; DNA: TGTGCCAGCAGTCCCCCAGGGGCCAATGAAAAACTGTTTTTT; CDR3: CASSPPGANEKLFF
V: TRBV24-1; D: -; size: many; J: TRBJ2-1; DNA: TGTGCCACCAGTGAGGCTAGGCCCAGCTCCTACAATGAGCAGTTCTTC; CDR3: CATSEARPSSYNEQFF
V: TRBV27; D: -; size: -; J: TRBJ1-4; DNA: TGTGCCAGCAGGCTTCTCGGACCGCCGAGGGAAAAACTGTTTTTT; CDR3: CASRLLGPPREKLFF
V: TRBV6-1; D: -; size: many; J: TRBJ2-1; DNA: TGTGCCAGCAGCGAACAGGAGTACAGTGAGCAGTTCTTC; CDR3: CASSEQEYSEQFF
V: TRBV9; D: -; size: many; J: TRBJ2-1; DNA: TGTGCCAGCAGCGGACCGGGGTACAATGAGCAGTTCTTC; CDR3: CASSGPGYNEQFF
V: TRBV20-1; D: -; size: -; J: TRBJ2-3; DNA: TGCAGTGCTAGCGGTAGCACCTACACAGATACGCAGTATTTT; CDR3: CSASGSTYTDTQYF
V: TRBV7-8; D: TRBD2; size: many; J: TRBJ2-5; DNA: TGTGCCAGCAGCCTTATGGGACTAGCGGAAGAGACCCAGTACTTC; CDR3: CASSLMGLAEETQYF
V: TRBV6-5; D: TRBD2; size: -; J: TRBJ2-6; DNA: TGTGCCAGCAGTGGCCCGGGACGGAGAGCGGGAGACTCTGGGGCCAACGTCCTGACTTTC; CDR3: CASSGPGRRAGDSGANVLTF
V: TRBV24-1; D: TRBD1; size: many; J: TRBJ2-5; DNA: TGTGCCACCAGTGACCGGACAGGGGGCGGAGAGACCCAGTACTTC; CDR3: CATSDRTGGGETQYF
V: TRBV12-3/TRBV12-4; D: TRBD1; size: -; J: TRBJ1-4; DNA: TGTGCCAGCAACCCCGGACAGGGTGATAATGTAAAACTGTTTTTT; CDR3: CASNPGQGDNVKLFF
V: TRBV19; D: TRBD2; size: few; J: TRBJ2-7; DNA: TGTGCCAGTAGTAATTTAGCGGGAGTCGTGCAGTACTTC; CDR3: CASSNLAGVVQYF